The source of this TCR beta chain is a study of shared clonotypes between healthy human individuals. Study observations and caveats: The represented genetic and exposure-history diversity was limited by the small number of donors. Clonotypes shared by all four donors outscored non-shared clonotypes in generation probability.

CDR3 size: 13 residues. CDR1 is GTSNPN, CDR2 SVGIG, per germline (reference sequence). V gave up 4 bases and J gave up 4 bases, with 13 bases separating them. A note on this clone: Antigen: not known.

Data came from immunoSEQ multiplex PCR; TCRdb stores just in-frame clones and leaves some out. The sample consists of over a million clones, approximately 80% of them appearing once. The gene calls are TRBV30 and TRBJ1-2; D is possibly TRBD1 (6 bases). The receptor was derived from a man younger than 35 in good health. Some clones in this sample may be carry-over from other donors' samples. The specimen sequenced was memory CD4+ T cells from PBMCs. Described subset: CD45RA-negative fraction. CDR3 coding DNA: TGTGCCTGGAAGGCAGGGGCGCTCTATGGCTACACCTTC. The encoded protein is CAWKAGALYGYTF. The full variable domain, with the rest looked up from reference TRBV30 and TRBJ1-2, is SQTIHQWPATLVQPVGSPLSLECTVEGTSNPNLYWYRQAAGRGLQLLFYSVGIGQISSEVPQNLSASRPQDRQFILSSKKLLLSDSGFYLCAWKAGALYGYTFGSGTRLTVV.